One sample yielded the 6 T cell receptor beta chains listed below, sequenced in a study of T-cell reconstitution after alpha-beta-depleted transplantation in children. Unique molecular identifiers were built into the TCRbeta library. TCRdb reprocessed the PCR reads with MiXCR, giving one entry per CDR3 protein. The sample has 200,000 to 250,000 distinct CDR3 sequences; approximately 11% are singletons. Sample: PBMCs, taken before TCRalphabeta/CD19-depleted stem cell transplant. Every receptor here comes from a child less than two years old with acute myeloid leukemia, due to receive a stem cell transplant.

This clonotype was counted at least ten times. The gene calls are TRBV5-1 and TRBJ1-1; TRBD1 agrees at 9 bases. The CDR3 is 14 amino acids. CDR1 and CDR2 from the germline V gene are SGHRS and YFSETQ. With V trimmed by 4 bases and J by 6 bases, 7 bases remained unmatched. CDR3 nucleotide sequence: TGCGCCAGCAGCATGCCGGGACAGGGATCTGAAGCTTTCTTT. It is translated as CASSMPGQGSEAFF.

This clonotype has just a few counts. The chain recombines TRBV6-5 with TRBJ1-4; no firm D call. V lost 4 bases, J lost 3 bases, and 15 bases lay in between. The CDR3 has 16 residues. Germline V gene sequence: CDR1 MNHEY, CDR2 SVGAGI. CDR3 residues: CASSSFGVGPNEKLFF. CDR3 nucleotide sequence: TGTGCCAGCAGTTCCTTCGGGGTCGGACCTAATGAAAAACTGTTTTTT.

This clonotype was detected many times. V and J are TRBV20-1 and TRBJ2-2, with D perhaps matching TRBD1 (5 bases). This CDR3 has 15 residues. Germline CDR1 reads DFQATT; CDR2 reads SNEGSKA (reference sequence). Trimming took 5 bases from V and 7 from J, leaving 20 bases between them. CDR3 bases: TGCAGTGCTTGGAAAGGGGTATCTGATCACGGGGAGCTGTTTTTT. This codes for CSAWKGVSDHGELFF.

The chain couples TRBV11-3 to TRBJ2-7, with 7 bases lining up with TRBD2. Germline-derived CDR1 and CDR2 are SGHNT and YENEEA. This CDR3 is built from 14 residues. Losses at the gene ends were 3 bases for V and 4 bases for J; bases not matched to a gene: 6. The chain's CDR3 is CASSLASGTYEQYF. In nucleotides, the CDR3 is TGTGCCAGCAGCTTGGCTAGCGGCACTTACGAGCAGTACTTC.

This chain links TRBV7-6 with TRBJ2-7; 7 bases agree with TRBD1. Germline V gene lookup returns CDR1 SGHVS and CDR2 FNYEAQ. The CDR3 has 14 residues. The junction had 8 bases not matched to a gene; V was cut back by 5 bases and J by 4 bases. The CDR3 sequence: CASSQSGGQYEQYF. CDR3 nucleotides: TGTGCCAGCAGCCAAAGTGGGGGACAGTACGAGCAGTACTTC.

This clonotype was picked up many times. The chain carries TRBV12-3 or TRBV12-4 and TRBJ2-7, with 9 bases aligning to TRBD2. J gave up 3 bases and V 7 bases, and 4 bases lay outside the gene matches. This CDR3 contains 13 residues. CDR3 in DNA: TGTGCCAGCAAGGCGGGAGGGCGCTACGAGCAGTACTTC. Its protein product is CASKAGGRYEQYF.